The 17 T cell receptor beta chains listed next were all sequenced from one sample in a study of Graves' ophthalmopathy and Graves' hyperthyroidism. RNA transcripts provided the template for amplifying TCR beta CDR3 regions. The workflow started with a first-round RT-PCR run with HTBI primers and then moved on to a second-round multiplex PCR. Each CDR3 protein gets one entry after TCRdb re-called the multiplex PCR reads with MiXCR. The table records approximately 380,000 distinct CDR3 sequences, under 25% of them present only once. The sequenced sample consisted of peripheral blood. Receptors originate from a young woman with stable Graves' hyperthyroidism.

V and J are TRBV16 and TRBJ2-6; D ambiguous. This CDR3 region has 13 residues. Germline-derived CDR1 and CDR2 are KGHSY and FQNENV. V was trimmed by 8 bases and J by 1 base, leaving 6 bases between them. DNA for the CDR3: TGTGCCAGCTACTCTTCTGGGGCCAACGTCCTGACTTTC. It encodes CASYSSGANVLTF.

This sequence joins TRBV3-1 and TRBJ2-7; 7 bases match TRBD1. V shed 3 bases, J shed 7 bases, and the junction held 6 bases outside the gene matches. CDR3 length equals 13 residues. CDR1 LGHDT and CDR2 YNNKEL come from the germline V gene (reference sequence). CDR3 sequence (DNA): TGTGCCAGCAGCCAGGGGACAGCCAGGGAGCAGTACTTC. Translating it yields CASSQGTAREQYF.

There are many counts of this clonotype. The rearrangement uses TRBV27 and TRBJ2-6; D remains unclear. Trimming left V 6 bases short and J 4 bases short, with 22 bases between. Germline V gene sequence: CDR1 MNHEY, CDR2 SMNVEV (reference sequence). CDR3 length: 18 amino acids. The CDR3 region is CASRPFPTRNGGANVLTF. CDR3 in DNA: TGTGCCAGCAGACCTTTTCCGACCAGGAACGGGGGGGCCAACGTCCTGACTTTC.

A few counts support this clonotype. The chain carries TRBV2 and TRBJ1-5; TRBD1 agrees at 8 bases. Trimming took 2 bases from V and 4 from J; bases not matched to a gene: 7. The CDR3 has 16 amino acids. CDR1 and CDR2 (germline): SNHLY, FYNNEI. The CDR3 bases are TGTGCCAGCAGTGAATTTGGGACAGGAGCTAATCAGCCCCAGCATTTT. It specifies CASSEFGTGANQPQHF. Looking up the rest from reference TRBV2 and TRBJ1-5 gives the full variable domain: EPEVTQTPSHQVTQMGQEVILRCVPISNHLYFYWYRQILGQKVEFLVSFYNNEISEKSEIFDDQFSVERPDGSNFTLKIRSTKLEDSAMYFCASSEFGTGANQPQHFGDGTRLSIL.

The rearrangement uses TRBV4-1 and TRBJ2-7; 12 bases fit TRBD1. The V segment lost 0 bases and the J segment 4 bases; nucleotides outside the gene matches: 4. Germline V gene sequence: CDR1 MGHRA, CDR2 YSYEKL. This CDR3 has 16 amino acids. CDR3 nucleotide sequence: TGCGCCAGCAGCCAAGAACCGGGACAGGGGGCATACGAGCAGTACTTC. Protein: CASSQEPGQGAYEQYF.

Of note for this clonotype: This may stem from a read error, because a much larger clone lies one nucleotide away. The DNA of the CDR3 is TGCAGTGCTAGAGCCCCCAGTCGAGCGGGAGCGTACACCGGGGAGCTGTTTTTT. Amino acid sequence: CSARAPSRAGAYTGELFF. J is TRBJ2-2 and V is TRBV20-1, with 8 bases aligning to TRBD2. Unmatched junction bases numbered 13, after V lost 1 base and J lost 3 bases. The germline gives CDR1 DFQATT, CDR2 SNEGSKA (reference sequence). The CDR3 spans 18 residues.

This clonotype was observed at least ten times. Written as DNA, the CDR3 is TGTGCCAGCAGTCCCGGGACTAGAATTAATTTGGGCAGAGAGACCCAGTACTTC. Amino acid sequence: CASSPGTRINLGRETQYF. The chain uses TRBV11-2 and TRBJ2-5; 8 bases align to TRBD2. Germline V gene sequence: CDR1 SGHAT, CDR2 FQNNGV. With 6 bases clipped from V and 4 bases from J, the junction kept 19 bases outside the gene matches. There are 18 residues in the CDR3.

This clonotype showed up just a few times. The chain uses TRBV28 and TRBJ1-2, with 8 positions matching TRBD1. Unmatched junction bases numbered 4, after V lost 2 bases and J lost 5 bases. Per germline, CDR1 MDHEN and CDR2 SYDVKM. The CDR3 sequence is 14 residues long. CDR3 coding DNA: TGTGCCAGCAGTTTACAGGGGGCGCGGTATGGCTACACCTTC. Translated, it gives CASSLQGARYGYTF.

In its sample, this clonotype was seen many times. One end of the junction varies from germline; a read error may be responsible. The rearrangement joins TRBV7-9 to TRBJ2-7; 12 positions agree with TRBD2. The germline V gene encodes CDR1 SEHNR and CDR2 FQNEAQ (reference sequence). The CDR3 covers 12 residues. The CDR3 reads CASSIPGLAGSF. The CDR3, as DNA: TGTGCCAGCAGCATACCGGGACTAGCGGGCTCCTTC.

In its sample, this clonotype was seen a few times. One end of the junction fails to match germline, which may point to a read error. V usage is TRBV6-2 or TRBV6-3 and J usage is TRBJ2-4; D unclear. CDR3 length: 11 amino acids. CDR1 is MNHEY, CDR2 SVGEGT, per germline. CDR3 bases: TGTGCCAGCAGTATGCCTCCGATGCTGTTCTTC. Encoded protein: CASSMPPMLFF.

This chain connects TRBV6-1 to TRBJ2-7; D remains ambiguous. Trimming cost V 2 bases and J 0 bases, with 8 bases left between them. This CDR3 contains 14 residues. In germline, CDR1 is MNHNS, CDR2 SASEGT. This CDR3 reads CASSETPSSYEQYF. CDR3 coding DNA: TGTGCCAGCAGTGAAACCCCAAGCTCCTACGAGCAGTACTTC.

This clonotype occurred many times. This chain joins TRBV12-3 or TRBV12-4 and TRBJ2-6; D gene unclear. The CDR3 extends over 17 amino acids. Trimming took off 3 bases at V and 0 bases at J, with 12 bases between the two ends. CDR3 loop: CASSLISLTSGANVLTF. The CDR3 DNA follows: TGTGCCAGCAGTTTGATCAGTCTGACCTCTGGGGCCAACGTCCTGACTTTC.

In its sample, this clonotype was seen many times. The chain has TRBV27 and TRBJ2-2; D is possibly TRBD1 (6 bases). Per germline, CDR1 MNHEY and CDR2 SMNVEV (reference sequence). This CDR3 is 16 amino acids long. Trimming shortened V by 3 bases and J by 5 bases, and 16 bases separated the two germline ends. The DNA of the CDR3 is TGTGCCAGCAGTTTGTGGGACATCCAAGCGACCGGGGAGCTGTTTTTT. This codes for CASSLWDIQATGELFF.

A few counts support this clonotype. This sequence may be a read error, since a much larger clone differs from it by one base. The V and J genes are TRBV11-2 and TRBJ2-7; maybe TRBD2 (6 bases). The ends were cut back, 5 bases at V and 4 bases at J, with 24 bases in the middle. The CDR3 length is 17 residues. The germline V gene encodes CDR1 SGHAT and CDR2 FQNNGV. Here the CDR3 DNA reads TGTGCCAGCAGCGCGATCAGGCGGACCCGCGGGGCTTACGAGCAGTACTTC. Its protein is CASSAIRRTRGAYEQYF.

This clonotype was observed at least ten times. V usage is TRBV6-4 and J usage is TRBJ2-4, with D maybe TRBD2 (6 bases). V was cut by 3 bases and J by 8 bases, with 23 bases left in between. CDR3 length equals 17 residues. CDR1 is MRHNA, CDR2 SNTAGT, per germline. The CDR3: CASSEKGEWERVYIQYF. CDR3 DNA: TGTGCCAGCAGTGAGAAGGGAGAGTGGGAGCGGGTTTACATTCAGTACTTC.

Ten or more counts support this clonotype. The rearrangement joins TRBV2 to TRBJ1-2; D is unresolved. Germline values: CDR1 SNHLY, CDR2 FYNNEI. The CDR3 loop spans 17 amino acids. Trimming shortened V by 1 base and J by 3 bases, and 18 bases separated the two germline ends. The CDR3 nucleotides read TGTGCCAGCAGTGAAGTTCTCCGACTACAGAATTACTATGGCTACACCTTC. Its translation is CASSEVLRLQNYYGYTF. Supplemented by reference TRBV2 and TRBJ1-2, the full variable domain reads EPEVTQTPSHQVTQMGQEVILRCVPISNHLYFYWYRQILGQKVEFLVSFYNNEISEKSEIFDDQFSVERPDGSNFTLKIRSTKLEDSAMYFCASSEVLRLQNYYGYTFGSGTRLTVV.

This clonotype was recorded a few times. The J gene is TRBJ2-2, the V gene TRBV27, with 10 nucleotides matching TRBD1. The CDR3 has 17 residues. V dropped 0 bases and J dropped 4; count of bases not matched to a gene: 5. CDR1 and CDR2 (germline): MNHEY, SMNVEV (reference sequence). The CDR3 DNA reads TGTGCCAGCAGTTTATCGAGGGACAGGGGCCCCACCGGGGAGCTGTTTTTT. It codes for CASSLSRDRGPTGELFF.